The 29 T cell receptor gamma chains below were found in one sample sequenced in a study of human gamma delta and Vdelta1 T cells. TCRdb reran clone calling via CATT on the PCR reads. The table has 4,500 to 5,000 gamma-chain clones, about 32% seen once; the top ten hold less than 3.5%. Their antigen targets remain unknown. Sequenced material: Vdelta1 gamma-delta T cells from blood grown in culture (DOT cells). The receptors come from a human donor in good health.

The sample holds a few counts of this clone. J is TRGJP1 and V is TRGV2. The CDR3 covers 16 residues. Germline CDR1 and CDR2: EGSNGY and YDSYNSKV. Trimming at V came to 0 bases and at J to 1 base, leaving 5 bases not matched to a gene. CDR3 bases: TGTGCCACCTGGGACGGGCTGGCTACCACTGGTTGGTTCAAGATATTT. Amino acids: CATWDGLATTGWFKIF.

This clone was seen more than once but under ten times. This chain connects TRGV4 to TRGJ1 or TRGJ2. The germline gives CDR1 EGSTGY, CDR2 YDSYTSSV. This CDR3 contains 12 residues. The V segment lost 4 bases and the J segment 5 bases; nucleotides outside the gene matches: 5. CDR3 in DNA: TGTGCCACCTGGGACGGAGATTATAAGAAACTCTTT. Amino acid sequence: CATWDGDYKKLF.

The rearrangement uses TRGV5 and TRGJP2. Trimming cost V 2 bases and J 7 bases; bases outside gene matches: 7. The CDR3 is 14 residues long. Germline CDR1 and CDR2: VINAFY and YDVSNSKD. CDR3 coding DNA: TGTGCCACCTGGGACACCGCCCTTGATTGGATCAAGACGTTT. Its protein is CATWDTALDWIKTF.

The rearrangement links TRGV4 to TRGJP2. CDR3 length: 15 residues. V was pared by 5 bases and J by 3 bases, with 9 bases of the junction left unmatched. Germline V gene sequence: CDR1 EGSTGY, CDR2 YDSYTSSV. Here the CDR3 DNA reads TGTGCCACCTGGGGAGGGGGTGGTAGTGATTGGATCAAGACGTTT. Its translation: CATWGGGGSDWIKTF.

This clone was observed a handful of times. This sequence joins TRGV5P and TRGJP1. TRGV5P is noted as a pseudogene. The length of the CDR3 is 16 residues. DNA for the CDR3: TGTGCCACCTGGGGAAAGGGACGTACCACTGGTTGGTTCAAGATATTT. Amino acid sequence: CATWGKGRTTGWFKIF.

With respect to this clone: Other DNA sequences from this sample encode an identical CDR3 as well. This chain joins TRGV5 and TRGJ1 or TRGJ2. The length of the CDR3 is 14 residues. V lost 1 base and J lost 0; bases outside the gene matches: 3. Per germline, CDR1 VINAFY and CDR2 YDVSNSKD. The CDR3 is CATWDRRNYYKKLF. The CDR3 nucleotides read TGTGCCACCTGGGACAGAAGGAATTATTATAAGAAACTCTTT.

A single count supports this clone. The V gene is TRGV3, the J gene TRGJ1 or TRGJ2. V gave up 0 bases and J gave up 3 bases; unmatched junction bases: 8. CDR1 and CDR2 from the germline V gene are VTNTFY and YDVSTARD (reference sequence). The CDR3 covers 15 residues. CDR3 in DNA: TGTGCCACCTGGGACAGGCGCCACCTTTATTATAAGAAACTCTTT. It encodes CATWDRRHLYYKKLF.

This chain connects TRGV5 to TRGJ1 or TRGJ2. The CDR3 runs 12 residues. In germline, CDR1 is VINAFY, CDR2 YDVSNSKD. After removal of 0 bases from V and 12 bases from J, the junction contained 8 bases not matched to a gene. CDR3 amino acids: CATWDRRGGKLF. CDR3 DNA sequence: TGTGCCACCTGGGACAGGCGGGGAGGGAAACTCTTT.

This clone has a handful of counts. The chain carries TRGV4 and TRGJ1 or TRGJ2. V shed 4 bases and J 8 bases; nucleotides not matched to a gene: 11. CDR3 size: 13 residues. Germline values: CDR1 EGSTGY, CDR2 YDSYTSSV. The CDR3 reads CATWEVLHNKKLF. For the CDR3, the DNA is TGTGCCACCTGGGAAGTCCTCCACAATAAGAAACTCTTT.

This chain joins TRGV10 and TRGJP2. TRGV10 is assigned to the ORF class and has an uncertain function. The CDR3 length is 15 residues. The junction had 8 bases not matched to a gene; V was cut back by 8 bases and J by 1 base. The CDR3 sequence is CAAWDRLSSDWIKTF. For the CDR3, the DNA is TGTGCTGCGTGGGACCGCCTTAGTAGTGATTGGATCAAGACGTTT.

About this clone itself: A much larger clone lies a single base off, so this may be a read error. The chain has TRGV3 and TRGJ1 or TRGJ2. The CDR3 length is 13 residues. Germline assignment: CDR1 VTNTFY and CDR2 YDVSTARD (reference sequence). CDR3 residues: CATWDRPSYKKLF. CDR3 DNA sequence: TGTGCCACCTGGGACAGGCCGAGTTATAAGAAACTTTTT.

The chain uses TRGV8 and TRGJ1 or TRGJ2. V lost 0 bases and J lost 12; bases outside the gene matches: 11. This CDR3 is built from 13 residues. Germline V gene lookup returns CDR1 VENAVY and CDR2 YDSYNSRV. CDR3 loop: CATWDRRRATKLF. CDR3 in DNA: TGTGCCACCTGGGATAGGCGGCGCGCTACGAAACTCTTT.

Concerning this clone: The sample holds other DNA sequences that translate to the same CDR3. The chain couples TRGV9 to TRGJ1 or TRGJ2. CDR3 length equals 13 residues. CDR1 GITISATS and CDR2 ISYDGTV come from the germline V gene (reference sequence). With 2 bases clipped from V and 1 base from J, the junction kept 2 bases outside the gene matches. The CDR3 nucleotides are TGTGCCTTGTGGGAGGAAAATTATTATAAGAAACTCTTT. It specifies CALWEENYYKKLF.

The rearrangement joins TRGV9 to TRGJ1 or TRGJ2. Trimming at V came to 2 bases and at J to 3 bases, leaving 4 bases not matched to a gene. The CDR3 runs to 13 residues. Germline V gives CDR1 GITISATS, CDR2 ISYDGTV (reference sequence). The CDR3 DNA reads TGTGCCTTGTGGGAGGCCTTTTATTATAAGAAACTCTTT. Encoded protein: CALWEAFYYKKLF.

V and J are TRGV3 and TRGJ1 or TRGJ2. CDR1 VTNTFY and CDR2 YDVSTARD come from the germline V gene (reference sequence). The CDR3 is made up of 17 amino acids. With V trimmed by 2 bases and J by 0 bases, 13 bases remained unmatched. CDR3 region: CATWDTINPENYYKKLF. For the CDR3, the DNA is TGTGCCACCTGGGACACGATAAACCCCGAGAATTATTATAAGAAACTCTTT.

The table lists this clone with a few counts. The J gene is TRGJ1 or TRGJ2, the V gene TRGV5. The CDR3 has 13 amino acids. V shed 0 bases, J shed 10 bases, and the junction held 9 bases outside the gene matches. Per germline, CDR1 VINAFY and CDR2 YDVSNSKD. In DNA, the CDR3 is TGTGCCACCTGGGACAGGCACTGGAAAAAGAAACTCTTT. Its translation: CATWDRHWKKKLF.

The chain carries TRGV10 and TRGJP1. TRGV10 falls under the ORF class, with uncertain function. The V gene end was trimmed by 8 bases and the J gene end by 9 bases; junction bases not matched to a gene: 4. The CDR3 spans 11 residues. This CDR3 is CAAWDCWFKIF. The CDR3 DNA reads TGTGCTGCGTGGGATTGTTGGTTCAAGATATTT.

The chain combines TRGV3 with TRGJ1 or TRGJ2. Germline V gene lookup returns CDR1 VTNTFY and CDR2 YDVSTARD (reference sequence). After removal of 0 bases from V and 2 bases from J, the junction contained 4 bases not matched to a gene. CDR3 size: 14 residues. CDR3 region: CATWDRLYYYKKLF. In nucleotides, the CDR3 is TGTGCCACCTGGGACAGGCTATATTATTATAAGAAACTCTTT.

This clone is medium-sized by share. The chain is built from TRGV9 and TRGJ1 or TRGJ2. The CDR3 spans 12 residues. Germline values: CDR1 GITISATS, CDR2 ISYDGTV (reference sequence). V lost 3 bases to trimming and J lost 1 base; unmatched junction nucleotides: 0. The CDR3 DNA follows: TGTGCCTTGTGGGAGAATTATTATAAGAAACTCTTT. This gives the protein CALWENYYKKLF.

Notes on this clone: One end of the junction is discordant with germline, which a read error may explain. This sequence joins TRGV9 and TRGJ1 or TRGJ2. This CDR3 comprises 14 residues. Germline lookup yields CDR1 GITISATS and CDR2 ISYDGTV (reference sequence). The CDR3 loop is CAVWEAPDYYKKLF. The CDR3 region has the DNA TGTGCCGTGTGGGAGGCCCCGGATTATTATAAGAAACTCTTT.

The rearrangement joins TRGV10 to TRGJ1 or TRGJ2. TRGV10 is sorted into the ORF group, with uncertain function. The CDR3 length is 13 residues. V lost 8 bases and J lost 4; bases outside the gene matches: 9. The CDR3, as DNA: TGTGCTGCGTGGGGCCCGAGATATTATAAGAAACTCTTT. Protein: CAAWGPRYYKKLF.

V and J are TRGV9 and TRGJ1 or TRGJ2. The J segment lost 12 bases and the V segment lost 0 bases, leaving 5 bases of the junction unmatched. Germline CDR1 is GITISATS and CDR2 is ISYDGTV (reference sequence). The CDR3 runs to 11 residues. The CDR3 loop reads CALWEVPGKLF. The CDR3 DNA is TGTGCCTTGTGGGAGGTGCCGGGGAAACTCTTT.

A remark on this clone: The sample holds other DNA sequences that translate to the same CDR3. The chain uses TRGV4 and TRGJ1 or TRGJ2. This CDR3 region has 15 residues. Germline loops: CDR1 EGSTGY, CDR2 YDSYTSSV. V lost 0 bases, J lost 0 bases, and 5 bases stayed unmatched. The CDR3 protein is CATWDGPPNYYKKLF. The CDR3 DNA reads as TGTGCCACCTGGGATGGGCCACCGAATTATTATAAGAAACTCTTT.

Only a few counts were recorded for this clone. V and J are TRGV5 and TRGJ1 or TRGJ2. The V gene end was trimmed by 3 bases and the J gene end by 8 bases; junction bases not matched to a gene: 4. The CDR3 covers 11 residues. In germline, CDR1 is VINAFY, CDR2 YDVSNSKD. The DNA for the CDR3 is TGTGCCACCTGGGACCGTAATAAGAAACTCTTT. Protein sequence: CATWDRNKKLF.

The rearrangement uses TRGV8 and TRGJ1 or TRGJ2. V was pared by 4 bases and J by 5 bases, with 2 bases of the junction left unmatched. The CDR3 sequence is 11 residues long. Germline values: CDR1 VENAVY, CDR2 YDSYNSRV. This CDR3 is CATWEDYKKLF. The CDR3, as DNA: TGTGCCACCTGGGAGGATTATAAGAAACTCTTT.

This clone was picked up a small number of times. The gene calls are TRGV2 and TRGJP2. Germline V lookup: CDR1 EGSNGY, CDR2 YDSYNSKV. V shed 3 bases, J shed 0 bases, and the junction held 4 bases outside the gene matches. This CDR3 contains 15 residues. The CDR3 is CATWDRDSSDWIKTF. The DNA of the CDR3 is TGTGCCACCTGGGACAGGGATAGTAGTGATTGGATCAAGACGTTT.

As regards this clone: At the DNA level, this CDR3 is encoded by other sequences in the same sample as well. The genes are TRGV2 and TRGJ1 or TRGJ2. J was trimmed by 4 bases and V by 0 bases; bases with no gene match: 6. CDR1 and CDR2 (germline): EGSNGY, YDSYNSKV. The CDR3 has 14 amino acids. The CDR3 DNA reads TGTGCCACCTGGGACGGGCCCACCTATTATAAGAAACTCTTT. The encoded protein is CATWDGPTYYKKLF.

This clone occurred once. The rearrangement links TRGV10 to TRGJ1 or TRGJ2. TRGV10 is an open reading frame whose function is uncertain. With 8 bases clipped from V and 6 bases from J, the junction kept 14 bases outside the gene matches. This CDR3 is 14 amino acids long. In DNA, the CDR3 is TGTGCTGCGTGGGATCCCTCTTTTAGTTATAAGAAACTCTTT. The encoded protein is CAAWDPSFSYKKLF.

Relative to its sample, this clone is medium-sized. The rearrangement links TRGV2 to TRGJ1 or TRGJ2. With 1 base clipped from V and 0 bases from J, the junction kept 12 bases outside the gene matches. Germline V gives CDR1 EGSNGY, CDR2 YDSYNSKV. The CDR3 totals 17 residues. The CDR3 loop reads CATWDGTTRPNYYKKLF. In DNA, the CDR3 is TGTGCCACCTGGGACGGAACCACGAGACCGAATTATTATAAGAAACTCTTT.